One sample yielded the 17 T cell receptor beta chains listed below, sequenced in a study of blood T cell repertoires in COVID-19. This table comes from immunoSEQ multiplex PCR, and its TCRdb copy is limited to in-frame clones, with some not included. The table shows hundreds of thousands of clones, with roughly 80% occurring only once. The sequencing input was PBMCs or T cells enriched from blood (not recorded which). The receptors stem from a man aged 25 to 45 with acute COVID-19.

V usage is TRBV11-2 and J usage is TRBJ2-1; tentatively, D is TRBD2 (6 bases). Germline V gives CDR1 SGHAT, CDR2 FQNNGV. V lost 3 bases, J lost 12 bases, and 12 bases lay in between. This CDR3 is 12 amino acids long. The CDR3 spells CASSLGGRGQFF. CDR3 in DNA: TGTGCCAGCAGCTTGGGGGGACGGGGGCAGTTCTTC.

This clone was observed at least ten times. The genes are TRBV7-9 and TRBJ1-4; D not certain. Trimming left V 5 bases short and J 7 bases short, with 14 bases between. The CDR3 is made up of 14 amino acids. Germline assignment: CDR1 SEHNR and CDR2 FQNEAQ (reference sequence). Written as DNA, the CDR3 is TGTGCCAGCAGCGCACGAAGCGGAGCTGAAAAACTGTTTTTT. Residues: CASSARSGAEKLFF.

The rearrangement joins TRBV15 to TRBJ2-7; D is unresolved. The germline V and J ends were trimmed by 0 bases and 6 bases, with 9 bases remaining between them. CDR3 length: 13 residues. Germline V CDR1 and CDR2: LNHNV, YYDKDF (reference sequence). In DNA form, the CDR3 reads TGTGCCACCAGCAGAGACCTGGGCTCCGAGCAGTACGTC. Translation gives CATSRDLGSEQYV.

CDR3 in DNA: TGTGCCAGCACCGCAGGACATGTCAACTATGGCTACACCTTC. This gives the protein CASTAGHVNYGYTF. The genes are TRBV6-5 and TRBJ1-2; maybe TRBD1 (5 bases). The germline V and J ends were trimmed by 7 bases and 2 bases, with 14 bases remaining between them. The CDR3 has 14 amino acids. The germline V gene encodes CDR1 MNHEY and CDR2 SVGAGI.

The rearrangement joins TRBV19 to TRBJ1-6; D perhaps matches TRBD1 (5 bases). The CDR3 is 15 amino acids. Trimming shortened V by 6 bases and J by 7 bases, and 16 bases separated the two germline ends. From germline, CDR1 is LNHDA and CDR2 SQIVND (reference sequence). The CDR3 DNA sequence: TGTGCCAGTAGCCCCGACAGAAAAGCCAATTCACCCCTCCACTTT. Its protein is CASSPDRKANSPLHF.

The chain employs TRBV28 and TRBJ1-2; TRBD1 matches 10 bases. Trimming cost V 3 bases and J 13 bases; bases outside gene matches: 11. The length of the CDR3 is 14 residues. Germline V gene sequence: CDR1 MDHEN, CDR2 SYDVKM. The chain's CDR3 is CASSFQGTGASCTF. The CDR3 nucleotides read TGTGCCAGCAGTTTTCAGGGGACAGGGGCCTCCTGCACCTTC.

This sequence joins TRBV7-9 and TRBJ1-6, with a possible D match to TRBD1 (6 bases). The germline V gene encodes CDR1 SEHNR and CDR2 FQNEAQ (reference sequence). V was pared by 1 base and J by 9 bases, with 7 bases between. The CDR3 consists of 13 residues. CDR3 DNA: TGTGCCAGCAGCTTAGAAGGGGGTTCACCCCTCCACTTT. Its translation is CASSLEGGSPLHF.

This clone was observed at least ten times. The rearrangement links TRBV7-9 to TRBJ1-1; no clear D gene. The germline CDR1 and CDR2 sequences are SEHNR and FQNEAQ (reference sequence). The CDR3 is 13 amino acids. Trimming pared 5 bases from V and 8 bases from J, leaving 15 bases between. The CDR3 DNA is TGTGCCAGCAGCCCCCAACAGTTAAGAGAAGCTTTCTTT. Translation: CASSPQQLREAFF. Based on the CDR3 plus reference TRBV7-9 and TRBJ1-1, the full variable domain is DTGVSQNPRHKITKRGQNVTFRCDPISEHNRLYWYRQTLGQGPEFLTYFQNEAQLEKSRLLSDRFSAERPKGSFSTLEIQRTEQGDSAMYLCASSPQQLREAFFGQGTRLTVV.

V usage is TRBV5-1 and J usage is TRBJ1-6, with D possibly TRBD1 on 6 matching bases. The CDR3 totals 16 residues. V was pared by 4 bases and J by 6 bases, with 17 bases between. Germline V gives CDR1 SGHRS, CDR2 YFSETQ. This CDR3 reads CASSPPEGVGNSPLHF. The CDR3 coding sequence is TGCGCCAGCAGCCCCCCTGAGGGGGTCGGTAATTCACCCCTCCACTTT.

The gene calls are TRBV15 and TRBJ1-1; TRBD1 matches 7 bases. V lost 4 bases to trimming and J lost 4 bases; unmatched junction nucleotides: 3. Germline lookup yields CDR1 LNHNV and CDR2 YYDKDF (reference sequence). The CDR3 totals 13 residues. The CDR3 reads CATSTGQFTEAFF. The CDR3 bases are TGTGCCACCAGCACGGGACAGTTCACTGAAGCTTTCTTT.

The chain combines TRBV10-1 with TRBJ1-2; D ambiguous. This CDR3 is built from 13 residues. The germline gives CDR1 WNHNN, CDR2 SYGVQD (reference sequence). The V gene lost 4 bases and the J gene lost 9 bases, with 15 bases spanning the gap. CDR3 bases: TGCGCCAGCAGTGGGAACCAGGAAGCCCGCTACACCTTC. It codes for CASSGNQEARYTF.

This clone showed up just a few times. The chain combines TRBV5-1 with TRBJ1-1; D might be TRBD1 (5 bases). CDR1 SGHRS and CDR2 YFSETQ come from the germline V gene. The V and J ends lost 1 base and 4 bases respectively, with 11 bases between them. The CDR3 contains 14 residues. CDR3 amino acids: CASSLRGGPTEAFF. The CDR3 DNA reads TGCGCCAGCAGCTTGCGCGGGGGACCCACTGAAGCTTTCTTT.

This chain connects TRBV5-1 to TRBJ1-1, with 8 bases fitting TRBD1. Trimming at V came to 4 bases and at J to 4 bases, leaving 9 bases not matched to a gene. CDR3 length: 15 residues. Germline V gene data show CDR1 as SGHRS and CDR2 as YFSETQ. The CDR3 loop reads CASSLSTGVTTEAFF. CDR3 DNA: TGCGCCAGCAGCCTCTCGACAGGGGTAACCACTGAAGCTTTCTTT.

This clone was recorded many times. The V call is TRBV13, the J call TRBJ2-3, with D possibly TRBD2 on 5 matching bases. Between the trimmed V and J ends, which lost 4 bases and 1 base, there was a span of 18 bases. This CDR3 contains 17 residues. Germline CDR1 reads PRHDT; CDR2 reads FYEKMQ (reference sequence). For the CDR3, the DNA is TGTGCCAGCAGCTCCCGGGCGGGTCACGGGGGCACAGATACGCAGTATTTT. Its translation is CASSSRAGHGGTDTQYF.

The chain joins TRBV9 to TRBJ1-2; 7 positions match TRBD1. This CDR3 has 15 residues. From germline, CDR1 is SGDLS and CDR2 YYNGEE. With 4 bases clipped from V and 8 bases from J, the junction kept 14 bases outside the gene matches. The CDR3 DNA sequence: TGTGCCAGCAGCCAAACCTACAGGGGAATGGAGGGCTACACCTTC. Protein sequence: CASSQTYRGMEGYTF.

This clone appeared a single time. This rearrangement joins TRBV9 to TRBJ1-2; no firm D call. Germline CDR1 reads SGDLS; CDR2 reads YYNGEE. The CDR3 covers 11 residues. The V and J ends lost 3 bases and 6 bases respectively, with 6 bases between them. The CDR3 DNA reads TGTGCCAGCAGCGCCGCTAATGGCTACACCTTC. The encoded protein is CASSAANGYTF. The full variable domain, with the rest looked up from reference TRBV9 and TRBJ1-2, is DSGVTQTPKHLITATGQRVTLRCSPRSGDLSVYWYQQSLDQGLQFLIQYYNGEERAKGNILERFSAQQFPDLHSELNLSSLELGDSALYFCASSAANGYTFGSGTRLTVV.

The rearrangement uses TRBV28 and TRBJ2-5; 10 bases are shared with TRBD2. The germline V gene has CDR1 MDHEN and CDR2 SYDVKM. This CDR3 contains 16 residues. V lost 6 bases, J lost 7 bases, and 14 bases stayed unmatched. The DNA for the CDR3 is TGTGCCAGCAGCCTAGTAGGAGCGGGGGGGCGCGGGACCCAGTACTTC. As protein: CASSLVGAGGRGTQYF. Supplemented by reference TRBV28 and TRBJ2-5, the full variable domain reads DVKVTQSSRYLVKRTGEKVFLECVQDMDHENMFWYRQDPGLGLRLIYFSYDVKMKEKGDIPEGYSVSREKKERFSLILESASTNQTSMYLCASSLVGAGGRGTQYFGPGTRLLVL.